The 17 T cell receptor beta chains below all came from one sample that was sequenced in a study of cytomegalovirus exposure and HLA in healthy donors. In the PCR, 60 Vbeta and 13 Jbeta primers were used. Profiling relied on immunoSEQ multiplex PCR, and the TCRdb table lists in-frame clones only, not all of them. The table has approximately 150,000 clones, approximately 71% seen once. The sample comprised PBMCs. The receptors here all came from a young man in good health and CMV-seropositive.

The genes are TRBV10-3 and TRBJ2-3; 7 bases line up with TRBD2. Germline V gives CDR1 ENHRY, CDR2 SYGVKD. The CDR3 is 15 amino acids. J was trimmed by 2 bases and V by 10 bases; bases with no gene match: 12. The CDR3 DNA is TGTGCCACTAGTGGTGCTAGCGGATACACAGATACGCAGTATTTT. It is translated as CATSGASGYTDTQYF.

This clone was seen just once. V gene TRBV6-5 combines with J gene TRBJ2-5; maybe TRBD1 (5 bases). The CDR3 length is 11 residues. V lost 6 bases and J 13 bases, leaving 15 bases between the germline ends. Germline values: CDR1 MNHEY, CDR2 SVGAGI. The CDR3 coding sequence is TGTGCCAGCAGGGATCAGGGTTATCTGTACTTC. It yields the protein CASRDQGYLYF.

The chain has TRBV7-9 and TRBJ2-7; D possibly corresponds to TRBD1 (5 bases). The CDR3 covers 14 residues. With 5 bases removed from V and 3 bases from J, the gap between germline ends came to 14 bases. Germline assignment: CDR1 SEHNR and CDR2 FQNEAQ (reference sequence). The CDR3 loop is CASSPRGPSYEQYF. The CDR3 coding sequence is TGTGCCAGCAGCCCTAGGGGCCCGAGCTACGAGCAGTACTTC. Using reference TRBV7-9 and TRBJ2-7 for the parts outside the CDR3, the full variable domain is DTGVSQNPRHKITKRGQNVTFRCDPISEHNRLYWYRQTLGQGPEFLTYFQNEAQLEKSRLLSDRFSAERPKGSFSTLEIQRTEQGDSAMYLCASSPRGPSYEQYFGPGTRLTVT.

V is TRBV4-2 and J is TRBJ2-7, with D perhaps matching TRBD2 (6 bases). The CDR3 is made up of 16 amino acids. CDR1 is LGHNA and CDR2 is YNFKEQ in the germline V gene. V was shortened by 1 base and J by 3 bases, with 16 bases between the two germline ends. The CDR3 sequence is CASSQGGGVSNYEQYF. The CDR3 region has the DNA TGTGCCAGCAGCCAAGGTGGCGGGGTATCGAACTACGAGCAGTACTTC.

This chain connects TRBV7-8 to TRBJ2-2; 9 nucleotides agree with TRBD2. Per germline, CDR1 SGHVS and CDR2 FQNEAQ. The CDR3 loop spans 16 amino acids. The junction had 5 bases not matched to a gene; V was cut back by 5 bases and J by 1 base. CDR3 coding DNA: TGTGCCAGCAGCCCGCAGACTAGCGGGAACACCGGGGAGCTGTTTTTT. It translates to CASSPQTSGNTGELFF. The full variable domain, completed using reference TRBV7-8 and TRBJ2-2, is GAGVSQSPRYKVAKRGQDVALRCDPISGHVSLFWYQQALGQGPEFLTYFQNEAQLDKSGLPSDRFFAERPEGSVSTLKIQRTQQEDSAVYLCASSPQTSGNTGELFFGEGSRLTVL.

The rearrangement links TRBV11-2 to TRBJ1-2; TRBD1 agrees at 7 bases. V was clipped by 6 bases and J by 5 bases; unmatched bases: 3. The germline V gene has CDR1 SGHAT and CDR2 FQNNGV. The length of the CDR3 is 12 residues. The CDR3 nucleotides read TGTGCCAGCAGAACACAGGGGTATGGCTACACCTTC. Residues: CASRTQGYGYTF.

This chain links TRBV19 with TRBJ2-7; the D is unclear. In germline, CDR1 is LNHDA, CDR2 SQIVND (reference sequence). The CDR3 loop spans 12 amino acids. The ends were cut back, 9 bases at V and 5 bases at J, with 14 bases in the middle. Here the CDR3 DNA reads TGTGCCAGCGCCTCGACTGAGGACGAGCAGTACTTC. Its protein is CASASTEDEQYF.

This chain links TRBV5-4 with TRBJ1-2, with a tentative D call TRBD1 (5 bases). The CDR3 contains 12 residues. The germline V and J ends were trimmed by 4 bases and 4 bases, with 8 bases remaining between them. The germline V gene encodes CDR1 SGHNT and CDR2 YYREEE (reference sequence). The CDR3 nucleotides are TGTGCCAGCAGCGAGGGACTCTATGGCTACACCTTC. This gives the protein CASSEGLYGYTF.

This rearrangement joins TRBV25-1 to TRBJ2-3; 9 nucleotides line up with TRBD1. Germline V gene sequence: CDR1 MGHDK, CDR2 SYGVNS. This CDR3 contains 16 residues. V lost 4 bases to trimming and J lost 8 bases; unmatched junction nucleotides: 13. The CDR3 coding sequence is TGTGCCAGCAGTGGAGCCGGGACAGGGTACTTCGGTACGCAGTATTTT. Translation: CASSGAGTGYFGTQYF.

The V gene is TRBV28, the J gene TRBJ2-2; 7 bases line up with TRBD1. The germline CDR1 and CDR2 sequences are MDHEN and SYDVKM. J lost 5 bases, V lost 5 bases, and 5 bases had no gene match. The CDR3 covers 14 residues. In nucleotides, the CDR3 is TGTGCCAGCAGTCGGAACAGGGGAACCGGGGAGCTGTTTTTT. It encodes CASSRNRGTGELFF. Supplemented by reference TRBV28 and TRBJ2-2, the full variable domain reads DVKVTQSSRYLVKRTGEKVFLECVQDMDHENMFWYRQDPGLGLRLIYFSYDVKMKEKGDIPEGYSVSREKKERFSLILESASTNQTSMYLCASSRNRGTGELFFGEGSRLTVL.

The chain combines TRBV18 with TRBJ1-4, with D perhaps matching TRBD1 (6 bases). V was pared by 2 bases and J by 8 bases, with 12 bases between. Germline V gives CDR1 KGHSH, CDR2 LQKENI. The CDR3 loop spans 14 amino acids. This chain's CDR3 is CASSPKTGYEKLFF. The CDR3 nucleotides read TGTGCCAGCTCACCAAAGACAGGCTACGAAAAACTGTTTTTT.

This sequence joins TRBV30 and TRBJ2-1; perhaps TRBD1 as D (8 bases). V shed 7 bases and J shed 9 bases, with 19 bases lying between them. Looked up from germline, CDR1 is GTSNPN and CDR2 is SVGIG (reference sequence). This CDR3 is built from 13 residues. CDR3 bases: TGTGCCTCGAATCGACAGGGGAGGGGTGAGCAGTTCTTC. This gives the protein CASNRQGRGEQFF. Combining the CDR3 with reference TRBV30 and TRBJ2-1 gives the whole variable domain SQTIHQWPATLVQPVGSPLSLECTVEGTSNPNLYWYRQAAGRGLQLLFYSVGIGQISSEVPQNLSASRPQDRQFILSSKKLLLSDSGFYLCASNRQGRGEQFFGPGTRLTVL.

The gene calls are TRBV7-6 and TRBJ2-7; 8 bases agree with TRBD1. J gave up 4 bases and V 5 bases, and 10 bases lay outside the gene matches. The CDR3 contains 15 residues. In germline, CDR1 is SGHVS, CDR2 FNYEAQ. The DNA of the CDR3 is TGTGCCAGCAGCCGCCAAGCAGGGGGCCGATACGAGCAGTACTTC. This sequence encodes CASSRQAGGRYEQYF.

The rearrangement uses TRBV4-2 and TRBJ2-5; a weak D match, TRBD1 (6 bases). The better agreement between TRBJ2-7 and the DNA end casts doubt on the J call. The CDR3 consists of 15 residues. Germline loops: CDR1 LGHNA, CDR2 YNFKEQ. CDR3 residues: CASSQSDRSSYEQYF. CDR3 sequence (DNA): TGTGCCAGCAGCCAATCAGACAGGAGCTCCTACGAGCAGTACTTC.

The chain is built from TRBV5-4 and TRBJ2-5; 13 bases fit TRBD2. CDR3 length: 16 amino acids. After removal of 3 bases from V and 4 bases from J, the junction contained 6 bases not matched to a gene. Germline CDR1 reads SGHNT; CDR2 reads YYREEE (reference sequence). In nucleotides, the CDR3 is TGTGCCAGCAGCTCCCGGACTAGCGGGAGTCGAGAGACCCAGTACTTC. As protein: CASSSRTSGSRETQYF.

V and J are TRBV30 and TRBJ2-7; 10 bases agree with TRBD2. The V gene end was trimmed by 3 bases and the J gene end by 4 bases; junction bases not matched to a gene: 3. Germline V gene lookup returns CDR1 GTSNPN and CDR2 SVGIG (reference sequence). The CDR3 totals 13 residues. In DNA form, the CDR3 reads TGTGCCTGGAGCCTAGCGGGGGTGTACGAGCAGTACTTC. Amino acid sequence: CAWSLAGVYEQYF.

The CDR3 nucleotides are TGTGCCTGGACCGGGACTAGCGCCATCTACAATGAGCAGTTCTTC. This sequence encodes CAWTGTSAIYNEQFF. V usage is TRBV30 and J usage is TRBJ2-1, with 10 bases lining up with TRBD2. This CDR3 is built from 15 residues. V gave up 4 bases and J gave up 3 bases; unmatched junction bases: 6. CDR1 is GTSNPN and CDR2 is SVGIG in the germline V gene (reference sequence).